A single T cell receptor beta chain is shown here with its context. Antigen specificity is unknown. The sort gate was single viable CD3+CD4+CD8-CD45RO+ cells for memory CD4+ T cells. Germline CDR1 reads SQVTM; CDR2 reads ANQGSEA. This CDR3 has 15 amino acids. V lost 0 bases and J lost 2; bases outside the gene matches: 6. The sample comes from a study of memory CD4+ T cells and cytomegalovirus serostatus. Study in general: Donors were healthy Belgian adults, 10 or so CMV seropositive and fewer than 30 seronegative.

Overall study results and limits: The CMV-associated TCR signature appears largely within the CD4+ memory repertoire. CD4+ memory repertoires contained about 40% of the roughly 150 reported CMV TCRbeta sequences. Repertoires predicted CMV serostatus with median bootstrapped AUC of approximately 0.95.

Produced via immunoSEQ multiplex PCR; TCRdb's table is partial and in-frame only. The sample lists tens of thousands of clones, around 74% occurring once. The chain carries TRBV29-1 and TRBJ2-7, with 8 positions matching TRBD1. This TCR was recovered from an adult in good health and CMV-seronegative. Some clones in this sample may be carry-over from other donors' samples. The source material was memory CD4+ T cells from blood. The CDR3 is CSVEDWGTGTYEQYF. CDR3 bases: TGCAGCGTTGAAGATTGGGGGACAGGTACCTACGAGCAGTACTTC.